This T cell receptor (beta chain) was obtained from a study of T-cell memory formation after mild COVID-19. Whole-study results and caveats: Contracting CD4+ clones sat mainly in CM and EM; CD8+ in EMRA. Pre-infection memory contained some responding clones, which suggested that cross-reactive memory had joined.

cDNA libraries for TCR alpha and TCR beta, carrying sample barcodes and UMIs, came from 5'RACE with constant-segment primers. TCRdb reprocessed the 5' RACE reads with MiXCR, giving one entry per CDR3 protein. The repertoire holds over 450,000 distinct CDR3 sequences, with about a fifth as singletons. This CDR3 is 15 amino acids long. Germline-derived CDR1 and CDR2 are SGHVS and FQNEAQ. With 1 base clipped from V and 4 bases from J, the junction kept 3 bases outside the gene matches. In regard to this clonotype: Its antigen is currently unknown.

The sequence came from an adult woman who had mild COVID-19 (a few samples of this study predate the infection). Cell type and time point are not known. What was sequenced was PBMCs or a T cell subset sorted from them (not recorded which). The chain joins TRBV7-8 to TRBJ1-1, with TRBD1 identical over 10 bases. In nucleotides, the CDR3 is TGTGCCAGCAGCTTAGAGGGACAGGGGAGCACTGAAGCTTTCTTT. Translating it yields CASSLEGQGSTEAFF.